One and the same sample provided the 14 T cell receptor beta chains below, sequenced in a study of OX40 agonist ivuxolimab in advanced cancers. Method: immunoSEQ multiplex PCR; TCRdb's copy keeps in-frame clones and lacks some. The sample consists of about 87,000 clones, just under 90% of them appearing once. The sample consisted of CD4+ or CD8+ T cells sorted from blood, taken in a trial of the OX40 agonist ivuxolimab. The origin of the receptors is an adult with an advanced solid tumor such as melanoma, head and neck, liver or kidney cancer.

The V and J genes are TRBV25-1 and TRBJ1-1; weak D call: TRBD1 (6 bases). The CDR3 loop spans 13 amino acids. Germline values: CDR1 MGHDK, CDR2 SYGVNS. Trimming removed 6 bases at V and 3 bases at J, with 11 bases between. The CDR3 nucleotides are TGTGCCAGCAGGAAATACAGGGACACTGAAGCTTTCTTT. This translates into CASRKYRDTEAFF.

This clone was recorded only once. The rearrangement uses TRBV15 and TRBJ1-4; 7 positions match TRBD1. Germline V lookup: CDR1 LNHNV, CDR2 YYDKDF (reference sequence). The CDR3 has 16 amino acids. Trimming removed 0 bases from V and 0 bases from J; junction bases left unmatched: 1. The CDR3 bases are TGTGCCACCAGCAGAGATCAGGGGGCAACTAATGAAAAACTGTTTTTT. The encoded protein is CATSRDQGATNEKLFF.

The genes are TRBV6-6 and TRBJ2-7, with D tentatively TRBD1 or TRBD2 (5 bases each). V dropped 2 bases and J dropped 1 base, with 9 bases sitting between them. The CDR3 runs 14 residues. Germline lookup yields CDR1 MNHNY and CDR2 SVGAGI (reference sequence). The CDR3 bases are TGTGCCAGCAGTTACGAGGGACGGTCCTACGAGCAGTACTTC. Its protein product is CASSYEGRSYEQYF.

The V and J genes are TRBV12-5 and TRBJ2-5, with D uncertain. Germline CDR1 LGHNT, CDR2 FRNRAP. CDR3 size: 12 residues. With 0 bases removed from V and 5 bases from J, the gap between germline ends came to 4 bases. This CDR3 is CASGLVTETQYF. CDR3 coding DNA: TGTGCTAGTGGTTTGGTAACGGAGACCCAGTACTTC. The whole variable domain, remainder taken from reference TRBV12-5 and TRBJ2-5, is DARVTQTPRHKVTEMGQEVTMRCQPILGHNTVFWYRQTMMQGLELLAYFRNRAPLDDSGMPKDRFSAEMPDATLATLKIQPSEPRDSAVYFCASGLVTETQYFGPGTRLLVL.

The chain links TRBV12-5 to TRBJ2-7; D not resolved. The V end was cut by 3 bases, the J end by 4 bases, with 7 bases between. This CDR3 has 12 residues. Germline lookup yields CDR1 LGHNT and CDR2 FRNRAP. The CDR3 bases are TGTGCTAGTGGTTTTTTCCGGTACGAGCAGTACTTC. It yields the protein CASGFFRYEQYF.

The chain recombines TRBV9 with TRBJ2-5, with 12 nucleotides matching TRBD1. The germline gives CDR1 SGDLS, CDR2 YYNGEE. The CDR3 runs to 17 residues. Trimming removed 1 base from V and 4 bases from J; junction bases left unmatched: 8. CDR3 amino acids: CASSVNLGQGAGETQYF. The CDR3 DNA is TGTGCCAGCAGCGTAAATTTGGGACAGGGGGCGGGAGAGACCCAGTACTTC.

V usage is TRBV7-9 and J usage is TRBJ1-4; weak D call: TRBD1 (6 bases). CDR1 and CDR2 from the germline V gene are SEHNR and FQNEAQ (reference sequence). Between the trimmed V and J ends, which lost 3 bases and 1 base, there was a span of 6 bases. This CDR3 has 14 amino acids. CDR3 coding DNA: TGTGCCAGCAGCTTGGGACAAACTAATGAAAAACTGTTTTTT. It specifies CASSLGQTNEKLFF.

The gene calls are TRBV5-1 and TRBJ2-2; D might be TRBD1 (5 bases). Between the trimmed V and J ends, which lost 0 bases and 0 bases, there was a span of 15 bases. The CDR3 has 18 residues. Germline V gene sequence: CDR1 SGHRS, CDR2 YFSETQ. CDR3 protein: CASSLAHRTGSNTGELFF. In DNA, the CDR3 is TGCGCCAGCAGCTTGGCCCATCGTACAGGTTCGAACACCGGGGAGCTGTTTTTT.

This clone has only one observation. The CDR3 spells CASGLTRAGDTQYF. The CDR3 DNA reads TGCGCCAGCGGTTTAACCAGGGCAGGAGATACGCAGTATTTT. The chain joins TRBV5-1 to TRBJ2-3; the D gene is possibly TRBD1 (5 bases). Germline V gene sequence: CDR1 SGHRS, CDR2 YFSETQ. V was cut by 7 bases and J by 5 bases, with 17 bases left in between. CDR3 size: 14 residues.

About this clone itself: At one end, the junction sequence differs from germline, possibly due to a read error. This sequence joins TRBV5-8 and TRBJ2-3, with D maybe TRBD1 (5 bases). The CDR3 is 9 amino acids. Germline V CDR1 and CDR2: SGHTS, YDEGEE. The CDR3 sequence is CASSFVGHF. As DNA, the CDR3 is TGTGCCAGCAGCTTCGTGGGGCATTTT.

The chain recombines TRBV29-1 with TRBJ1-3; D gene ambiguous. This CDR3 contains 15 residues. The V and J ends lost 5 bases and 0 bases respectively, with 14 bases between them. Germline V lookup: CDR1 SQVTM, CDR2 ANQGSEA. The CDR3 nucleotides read TGCAGCGTTTCGGGTCCCGGAGGCTCTGGAAACACCATATATTTT. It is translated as CSVSGPGGSGNTIYF.

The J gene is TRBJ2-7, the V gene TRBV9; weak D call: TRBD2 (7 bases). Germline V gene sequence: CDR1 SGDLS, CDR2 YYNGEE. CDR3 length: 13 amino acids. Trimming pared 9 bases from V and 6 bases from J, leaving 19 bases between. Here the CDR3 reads CANQGGRAVEQYF. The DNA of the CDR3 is TGTGCCAACCAAGGGGGGAGGGCCGTCGAGCAGTACTTC.

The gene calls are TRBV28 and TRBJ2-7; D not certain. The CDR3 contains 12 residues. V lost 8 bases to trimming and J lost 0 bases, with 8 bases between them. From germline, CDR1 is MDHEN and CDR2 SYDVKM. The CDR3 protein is CASWRSSYEQYF. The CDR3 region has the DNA TGTGCCAGCTGGCGGAGCTCCTACGAGCAGTACTTC.

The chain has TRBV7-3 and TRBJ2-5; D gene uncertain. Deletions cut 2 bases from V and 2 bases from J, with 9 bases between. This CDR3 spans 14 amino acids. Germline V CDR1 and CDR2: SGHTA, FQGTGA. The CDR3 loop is CASSLGAGQETQYF. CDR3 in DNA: TGTGCCAGCAGCTTAGGTGCTGGACAAGAGACCCAGTACTTC.